This TCR beta chain emerged from a study of graft-versus-host responses after intestinal transplantation. Findings of the study overall: Investigators detected GvH clones in recipient marrow, with some emerging earlier in ileum or blood.

Data came from immunoSEQ multiplex PCR; TCRdb stores just in-frame clones and leaves some out. The sample lists tens of thousands of clones; about half were seen once. V was cut by 5 bases and J by 6 bases, with 19 bases left in between. Per germline, CDR1 MNHNS and CDR2 SASEGT. This CDR3 has 15 residues. Post-reaction, proliferating CD3+CD4+ and CD3+CD8+ responders (CFSE-low) were sorted. The sequence was collected from a human patient who received an intestinal transplant. This material consisted of alloreactive CD4+ T cells from a mixed lymphocyte reaction culture, taken before intestinal transplant. This sample's subset: CFSE-low proliferating T cells sorted from roughly six-day pre-transplant mixed lymphocyte reaction (GvH or HvG direction). This chain connects TRBV6-1 to TRBJ1-1; a possible D gene is TRBD1 (6 bases). The CDR3 sequence: CASSTRQQGRAEAFF. CDR3 nucleotide sequence: TGTGCCAGCAGTACCCGCCAACAGGGACGGGCTGAAGCTTTCTTT.